This T cell receptor (beta chain) is from a study of T cell responses to AZD1222 COVID-19 vaccine. Study conclusions and caveats: Two AZD1222 doses significantly raised spike-specific TCR breadth and depth over controls.

Germline CDR1 is MGHRA and CDR2 is YSYEKL. Trimming pared 4 bases from V and 4 bases from J, leaving 11 bases between. This CDR3 is built from 14 residues. The analysis combined second doses at about 4 or about 12 weeks. Sequenced by immunoSEQ multiplex PCR; TCRdb stores in-frame clones only, minus some. The sample holds 160,000 or so clones, around nine tenths seen once. Turning to this clone: Its antigen is not known.

The chain carries TRBV4-1 and TRBJ2-1; D is unresolved. The sequence was collected from an adult who received the AZD1222 COVID-19 vaccine. Here the sequenced sample was peripheral blood, taken 28 days after the second AZD1222 dose. The CDR3 DNA follows: TGCGCCAGCAGCCTCGATGACCAGTACAATGAGCAGTTCTTC. It is translated as CASSLDDQYNEQFF.